This TCR beta chain was observed in a study of blood T cell repertoires in COVID-19. Study details: PBMCs, B-cell-depleted T cells, or T cells provided the cDNA or gDNA that made up the material.

J gave up 6 bases and V 0 bases, and 4 bases lay outside the gene matches. Germline loops: CDR1 SGHNT, CDR2 YYREEE (reference sequence). This CDR3 comprises 15 residues. Living in 20 to 30 US areas, the participants were between about 18 and 90 years of age. Recovered status applied to Cohort 3 donors who had two consecutive negative PCRs. It also applied to those with clearance or with symptom resolution. Authors' data handling: Amplification of reference gene primers was used by the study to estimate nucleated cell counts. TCRdb keeps only in-frame clones here, not all; method: immunoSEQ multiplex PCR. D and trimming were read from the DNA, whereas the V and J calls and clone size are those reported in that table. Here the sample spans about 150,000 clones, around 89% being singletons.

V is TRBV5-4 and J is TRBJ2-1; the match to TRBD2 covers 9 bases. Sequences were obtained from PBMCs or T cells enriched from blood (not recorded which). This TCR derives from a woman in her fifties or sixties who had recovered from COVID-19. The CDR3, as DNA: TGTGCCAGCAGCTTGGAGGGGACTAGCCCCAATGAGCAGTTCTTC. Translated: CASSLEGTSPNEQFF. The entire variable domain, with the rest obtained from reference TRBV5-4 and TRBJ2-1, is as follows: ETGVTQSPTHLIKTRGQQVTLRCSSQSGHNTVSWYQQALGQGPQFIFQYYREEENGRGNFPPRFSGLQFPNYSSELNVNALELDDSALYLCASSLEGTSPNEQFFGPGTRLTVL.